The 11 T cell receptor beta chains presented below share a single source sample, sequenced in a study of long-term antiretroviral therapy in people with HIV. Researchers report immunoSEQ v3.0 was run at survey level. Clones were read by immunoSEQ multiplex PCR, and TCRdb kept only the in-frame ones, dropping some. This table holds 9,500 to 15,000 clones, more than 75% found once. The sequencing used unsorted PBMCs, collected around 8.2 years after starting antiretroviral therapy. These receptors came from a man in his fifties with HIV.

The V call is TRBV6-5, the J call TRBJ1-1; D perhaps matches TRBD1 (5 bases). With 2 bases removed from V and 0 bases from J, the gap between germline ends came to 13 bases. Germline V gene lookup returns CDR1 MNHEY and CDR2 SVGAGI. The CDR3 is 16 residues long. CDR3 protein: CASSYQGLQLNTEAFF. Here the CDR3 DNA reads TGTGCCAGCAGTTACCAGGGTCTCCAATTGAACACTGAAGCTTTCTTT.

V usage is TRBV7-9 and J usage is TRBJ2-3; 12 nucleotides match TRBD1. The CDR3 contains 14 residues. V shed 3 bases and J 7 bases; nucleotides not matched to a gene: 2. The V gene's germline CDR1 is SEHNR and CDR2 FQNEAQ (reference sequence). CDR3 bases: TGTGCCAGCAGCTTCGGGACAGGGGGCTATACGCAGTATTTT. Translated: CASSFGTGGYTQYF.

The chain joins TRBV10-3 to TRBJ2-5; a weak D match, TRBD2 (7 bases). The J call may be in error: the DNA end matches TRBJ2-7 better. Germline CDR1 reads ENHRY; CDR2 reads SYGVKD. The CDR3 is 17 residues long. CDR3 sequence: CAISGEGGRTQSYEQYF. In DNA, the CDR3 is TGTGCCATCAGTGGGGAGGGGGGCCGTACACAATCCTACGAGCAGTACTTC.

The chain joins TRBV28 to TRBJ1-6; the match to TRBD1 covers 8 bases. V lost 1 base to trimming and J lost 8 bases; unmatched junction nucleotides: 7. The CDR3 is 16 residues long. The V gene's germline CDR1 is MDHEN and CDR2 SYDVKM. The CDR3 DNA reads as TGTGCCAGCAGTTTATTATGGACAGGGATGGATTCACCCCTCCACTTT. As protein: CASSLLWTGMDSPLHF. Full variable domain (outside the CDR3, taken from reference TRBV28 and TRBJ1-6): DVKVTQSSRYLVKRTGEKVFLECVQDMDHENMFWYRQDPGLGLRLIYFSYDVKMKEKGDIPEGYSVSREKKERFSLILESASTNQTSMYLCASSLLWTGMDSPLHFGNGTRLTVT.

The rearrangement joins TRBV7-2 to TRBJ2-7; TRBD1 might be the D (6 bases). Germline lookup yields CDR1 SGHTA and CDR2 FQGNSA. V gave up 4 bases and J gave up 3 bases, with 10 bases separating them. This CDR3 is 13 amino acids long. The CDR3 spells CASSSGQLYEQYF. The CDR3 bases are TGTGCCAGCAGCTCAGGACAGCTCTACGAGCAGTACTTC. Complete variable domain (other parts from reference TRBV7-2 and TRBJ2-7): GAGVSQSPSNKVTEKGKDVELRCDPISGHTALYWYRQSLGQGLEFLIYFQGNSAPDKSGLPSDRFSAERTGGSVSTLTIQRTQQEDSAVYLCASSSGQLYEQYFGPGTRLTVT.

The genes are TRBV9 and TRBJ1-3; D not certain. Germline V lookup: CDR1 SGDLS, CDR2 YYNGEE. The length of the CDR3 is 15 residues. V gave up 0 bases and J gave up 0 bases, with 7 bases separating them. The CDR3 here is CASSVDAASGNTIYF. DNA of the CDR3: TGTGCCAGCAGCGTAGATGCGGCCTCTGGAAACACCATATATTTT.

This clone has more than one count but fewer than ten. The chain is built from TRBV2 and TRBJ2-5, with D unresolved. Germline V lookup: CDR1 SNHLY, CDR2 FYNNEI. V was pared by 1 base and J by 2 bases, with 14 bases between. The CDR3 consists of 16 residues. The DNA for the CDR3 is TGTGCCAGCAGTGAAGAAGTAAGGCAGATACAAGAGACCCAGTACTTC. Translation gives CASSEEVRQIQETQYF.

The chain is built from TRBV10-3 and TRBJ1-1; tentative D call: TRBD1 (5 bases). V lost 10 bases and J 1 base, leaving 13 bases between the germline ends. The CDR3 has 13 amino acids. The germline gives CDR1 ENHRY, CDR2 SYGVKD. The DNA of the CDR3 is TGTGCCACCCAAATCAGGGAGAACACTGAAGCTTTCTTT. It codes for CATQIRENTEAFF.

V gene TRBV9 combines with J gene TRBJ2-7; TRBD1 aligns across 8 bases. The CDR3 extends over 13 amino acids. The germline V gene has CDR1 SGDLS and CDR2 YYNGEE. V shed 4 bases and J 3 bases; nucleotides not matched to a gene: 3. CDR3 sequence reads: CASSPQGGYEQYF. The CDR3 nucleotides are TGTGCCAGCAGCCCACAGGGGGGCTACGAGCAGTACTTC.

The chain combines TRBV6-5 with TRBJ1-1, with no clear D. This CDR3 has 13 residues. The ends were cut back, 6 bases at V and 1 base at J, with 9 bases in the middle. Germline-derived CDR1 and CDR2 are MNHEY and SVGAGI. Here the CDR3 reads CASSLGPNTEAFF. Written as DNA, the CDR3 is TGTGCCAGCAGCCTAGGACCGAACACTGAAGCTTTCTTT.

A remark on this clone: The junction differs from germline at one of its ends, possibly a read error. Other DNA sequences in the same sample also yield this CDR3. In nucleotides, the CDR3 is TGTGCCAGTAGTGAATTTCCGGGACAAGAGAGCAATCAGCCCCAGCATTTT. As protein: CASSEFPGQESNQPQHF. The chain has TRBV6-1 and TRBJ1-5; a possible D gene is TRBD1 (6 bases). CDR1 and CDR2 (germline): MNHNS, SASEGT. The CDR3 is 17 amino acids.